The entry below describes one TCR beta chain. Its antigen is currently unknown. PCR primers comprised 60 Vbeta and 13 Jbeta primers. Profiling relied on immunoSEQ multiplex PCR, and the TCRdb table lists in-frame clones only, not all of them. The table lists roughly 100,000 clones, approximately 89% of them singletons. Trimming removed 6 bases from V and 3 bases from J, with 11 bases in between. The CDR3 length is 13 residues. Germline V gene lookup returns CDR1 MRHNA and CDR2 SNTAGT. This record belongs to a study of cytomegalovirus exposure and HLA in healthy donors. Study results and limitations: In terms of immune exposure information, only CMV serostatus was available.

The sequence was collected from a man aged 25-40 years in good health and CMV-seronegative. The rearrangement links TRBV6-4 to TRBJ1-1; a possible D gene is TRBD1 (5 bases). The sample consisted of PBMCs. The CDR3, as DNA: TGTGCCAGCAGGTTGACAGAATACACTGAAGCTTTCTTT. As protein: CASRLTEYTEAFF.